The entry that follows covers one T cell receptor (beta chain) sequence. The antigen is not known. Its ends do not fully match the called genes, so a read error is possible. Sample-barcoded 5' priming and a J-beta primer mix drove a second PCR of about 6 to 12 cycles. TCRdb reprocessed the 5' RACE reads via MiXCR and lists one record per CDR3 protein. This sample has 600,000 or so distinct CDR3 sequences, with under 30% found just once. This entry is derived from a study of blood T cells in healthy people across ages. Findings of the study overall: With donor CMV status unknown, expanded clonotype changes were possibly confounded.

Researchers isolated at least 7 million PBMCs per sample. The clonotype comes from a woman of 80 years or more in good health. Sequenced input: blood.

The CDR3 loop reads CASSQEGQRAGAYNEQFF. The CDR3 nucleotides are TGTGCCAGCAGCCAAGAGGGACAACGAGCGGGGGCTTACAATGAGCAGTTCTTC. The V call is TRBV4-1, the J call TRBJ2-1; the match to TRBD2 covers 8 bases. Germline loops: CDR1 MGHRA, CDR2 YSYEKL. The CDR3 is 18 residues long.